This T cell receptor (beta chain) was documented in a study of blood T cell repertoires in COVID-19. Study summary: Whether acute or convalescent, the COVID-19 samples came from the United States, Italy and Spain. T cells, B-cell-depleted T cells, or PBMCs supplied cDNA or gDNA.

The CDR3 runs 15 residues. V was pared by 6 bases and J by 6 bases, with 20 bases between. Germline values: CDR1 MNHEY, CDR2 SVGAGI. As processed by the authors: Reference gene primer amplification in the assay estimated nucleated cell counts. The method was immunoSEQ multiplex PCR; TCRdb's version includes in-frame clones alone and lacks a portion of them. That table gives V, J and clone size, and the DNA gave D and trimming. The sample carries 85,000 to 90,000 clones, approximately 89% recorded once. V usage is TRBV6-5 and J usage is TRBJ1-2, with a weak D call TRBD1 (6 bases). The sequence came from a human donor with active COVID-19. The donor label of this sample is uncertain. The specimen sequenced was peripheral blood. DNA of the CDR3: TGTGCCAGCAGCCCCGTACCACAGGGAATCGATGGCTACACCTTC. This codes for CASSPVPQGIDGYTF.